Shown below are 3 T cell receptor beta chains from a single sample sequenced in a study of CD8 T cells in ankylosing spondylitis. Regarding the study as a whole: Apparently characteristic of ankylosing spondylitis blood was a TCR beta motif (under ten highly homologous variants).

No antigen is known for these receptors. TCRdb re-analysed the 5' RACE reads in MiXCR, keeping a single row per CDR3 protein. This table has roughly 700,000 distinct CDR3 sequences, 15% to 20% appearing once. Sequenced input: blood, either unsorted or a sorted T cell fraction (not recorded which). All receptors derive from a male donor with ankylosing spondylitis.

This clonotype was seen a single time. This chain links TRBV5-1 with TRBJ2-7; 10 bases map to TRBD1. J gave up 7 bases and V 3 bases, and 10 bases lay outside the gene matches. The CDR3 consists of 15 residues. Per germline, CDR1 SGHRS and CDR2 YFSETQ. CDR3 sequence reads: CASSYDRGQLAEQYF. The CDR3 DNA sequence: TGCGCCAGCAGCTATGACAGGGGGCAATTGGCGGAGCAGTACTTC.

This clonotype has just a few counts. The CDR3 DNA is TGTGCCACCAGTGAAACCGGGACAGCGATTTACGAGCAGTACTTC. Residues: CATSETGTAIYEQYF. The J gene is TRBJ2-7, the V gene TRBV24-1, with TRBD1 matching over 7 bases. The CDR3 is 15 residues long. J was trimmed by 4 bases and V by 4 bases; bases with no gene match: 9. Germline assignment: CDR1 KGHDR and CDR2 SFDVKD.

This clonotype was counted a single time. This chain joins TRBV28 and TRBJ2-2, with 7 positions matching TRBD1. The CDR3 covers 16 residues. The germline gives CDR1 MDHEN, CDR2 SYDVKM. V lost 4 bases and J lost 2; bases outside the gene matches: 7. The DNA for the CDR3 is TGTGCCAGCAGTTCCACAGGGGTCCTTAACACCGGGGAGCTGTTTTTT. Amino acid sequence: CASSSTGVLNTGELFF.